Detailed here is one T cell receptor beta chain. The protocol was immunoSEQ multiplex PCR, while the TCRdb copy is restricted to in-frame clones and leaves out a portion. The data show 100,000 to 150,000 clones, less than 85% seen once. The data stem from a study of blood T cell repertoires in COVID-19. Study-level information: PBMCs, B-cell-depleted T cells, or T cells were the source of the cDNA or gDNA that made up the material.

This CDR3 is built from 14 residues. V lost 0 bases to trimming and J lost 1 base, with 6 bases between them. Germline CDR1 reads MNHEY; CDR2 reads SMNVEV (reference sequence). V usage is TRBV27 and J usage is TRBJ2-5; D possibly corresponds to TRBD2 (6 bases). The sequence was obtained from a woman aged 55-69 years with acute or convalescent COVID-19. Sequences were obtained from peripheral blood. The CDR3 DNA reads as TGTGCCAGCAGTTTATCGGGGGGCCAAGAGACCCAGTACTTC. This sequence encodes CASSLSGGQETQYF.